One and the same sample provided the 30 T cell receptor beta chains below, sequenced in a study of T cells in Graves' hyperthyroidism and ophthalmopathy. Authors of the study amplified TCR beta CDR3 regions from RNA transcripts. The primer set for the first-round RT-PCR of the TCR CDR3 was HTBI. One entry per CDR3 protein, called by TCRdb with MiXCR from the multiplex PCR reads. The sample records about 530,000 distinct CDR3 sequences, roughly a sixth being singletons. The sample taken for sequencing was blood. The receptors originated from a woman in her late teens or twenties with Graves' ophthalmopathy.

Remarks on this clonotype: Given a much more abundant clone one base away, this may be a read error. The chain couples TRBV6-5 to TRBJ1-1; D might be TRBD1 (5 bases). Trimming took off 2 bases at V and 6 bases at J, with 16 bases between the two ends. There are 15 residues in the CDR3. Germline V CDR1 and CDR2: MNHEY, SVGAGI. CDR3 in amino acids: CASSYPTLGDPEAFF. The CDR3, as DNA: TGTGCCAGCAGTTACCCGACTCTTGGGGACCCTGAAGCTTTCTTT.

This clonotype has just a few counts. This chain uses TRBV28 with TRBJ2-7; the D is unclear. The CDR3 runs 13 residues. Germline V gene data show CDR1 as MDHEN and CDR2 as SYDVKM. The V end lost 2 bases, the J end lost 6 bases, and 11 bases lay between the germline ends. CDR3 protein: CASSLAGVLEQYF. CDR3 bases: TGTGCCAGCAGTTTAGCCGGAGTACTCGAGCAGTACTTC.

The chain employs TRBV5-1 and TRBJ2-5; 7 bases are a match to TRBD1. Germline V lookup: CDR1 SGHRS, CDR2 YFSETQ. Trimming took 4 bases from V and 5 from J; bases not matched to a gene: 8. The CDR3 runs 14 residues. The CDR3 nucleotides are TGCGCCAGCAGCCGCGTGACAGGGACGGAGACCCAGTACTTC. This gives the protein CASSRVTGTETQYF.

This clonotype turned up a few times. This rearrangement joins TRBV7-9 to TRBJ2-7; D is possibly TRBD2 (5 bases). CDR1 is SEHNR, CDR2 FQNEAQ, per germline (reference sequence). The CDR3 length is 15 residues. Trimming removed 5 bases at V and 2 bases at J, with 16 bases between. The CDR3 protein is CASSLLATGTYEQYF. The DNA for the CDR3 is TGTGCCAGCAGCCTTTTGGCAACCGGGACCTACGAGCAGTACTTC.

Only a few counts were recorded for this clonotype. Written as DNA, the CDR3 is TGTGCCAGCAGTCAAGGGACTAGCGTCTTCACAGATACGCAGTATTTT. It specifies CASSQGTSVFTDTQYF. This sequence joins TRBV6-2 or TRBV6-3 and TRBJ2-3, with 10 nucleotides matching TRBD2. This CDR3 has 16 residues. The J segment lost 2 bases and the V segment lost 5 bases, leaving 7 bases of the junction unmatched. Per germline, CDR1 MNHEY and CDR2 SVGEGT.

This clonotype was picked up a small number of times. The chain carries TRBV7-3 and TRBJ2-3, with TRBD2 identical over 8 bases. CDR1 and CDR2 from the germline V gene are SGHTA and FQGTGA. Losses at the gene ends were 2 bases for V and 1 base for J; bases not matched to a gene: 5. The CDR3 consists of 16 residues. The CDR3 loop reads CASSLSGGAGTDTQYF. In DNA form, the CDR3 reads TGTGCCAGCAGCTTATCCGGGGGGGCGGGCACAGATACGCAGTATTTT.

In nucleotides, the CDR3 is TGTGCCAGCAGCGTTTCTAGAGGGGAGCAGTTCTTC. It specifies CASSVSRGEQFF. The chain couples TRBV9 to TRBJ2-1; D might be TRBD2 (5 bases). CDR3 length equals 12 residues. Trimming took off 2 bases at V and 10 bases at J, with 10 bases between the two ends. Germline V CDR1 and CDR2: SGDLS, YYNGEE.

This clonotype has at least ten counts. CDR3 in amino acids: CASSFEGWEPQHF. As DNA, the CDR3 is TGTGCCAGCAGTTTTGAGGGGTGGGAGCCCCAGCATTTT. This chain uses TRBV12-3 or TRBV12-4 with TRBJ1-5; TRBD1 might be the D (5 bases). The V and J ends lost 3 bases and 8 bases respectively, with 11 bases between them. The CDR3 extends over 13 amino acids.

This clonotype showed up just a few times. CDR3 sequence (DNA): TGCAGTGCTAGCATTTCCGGGGCCCAACATGAAAAACTGTTTTTT. This sequence encodes CSASISGAQHEKLFF. This sequence joins TRBV20-1 and TRBJ1-4, with TRBD1 as a possible D gene (5 bases). This CDR3 comprises 15 residues. Germline CDR1 and CDR2: DFQATT and SNEGSKA (reference sequence). The V gene lost 3 bases and the J gene lost 6 bases, with 17 bases spanning the gap.

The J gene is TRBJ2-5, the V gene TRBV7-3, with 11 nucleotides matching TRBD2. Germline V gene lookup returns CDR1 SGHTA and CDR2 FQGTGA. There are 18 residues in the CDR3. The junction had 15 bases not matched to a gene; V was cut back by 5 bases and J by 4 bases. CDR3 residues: CASSPLGGGLAGAETQYF. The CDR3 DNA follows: TGTGCCAGCAGCCCCCTCGGGGGTGGACTAGCGGGTGCAGAGACCCAGTACTTC.

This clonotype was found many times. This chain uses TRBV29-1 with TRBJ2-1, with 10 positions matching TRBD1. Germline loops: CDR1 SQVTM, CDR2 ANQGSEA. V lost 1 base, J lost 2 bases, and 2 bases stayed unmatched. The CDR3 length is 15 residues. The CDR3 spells CSVEGDRGPYNEQFF. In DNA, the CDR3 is TGCAGCGTTGAAGGGGACAGGGGACCCTACAATGAGCAGTTCTTC.

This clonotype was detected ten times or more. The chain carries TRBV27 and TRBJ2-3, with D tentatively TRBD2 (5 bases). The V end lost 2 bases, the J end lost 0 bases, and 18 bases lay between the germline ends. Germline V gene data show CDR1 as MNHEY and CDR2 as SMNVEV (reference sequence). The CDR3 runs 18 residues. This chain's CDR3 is CASSLLREAASSTDTQYF. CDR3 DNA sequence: TGTGCCAGCAGTTTACTAAGGGAAGCGGCATCTAGCACAGATACGCAGTATTTT.

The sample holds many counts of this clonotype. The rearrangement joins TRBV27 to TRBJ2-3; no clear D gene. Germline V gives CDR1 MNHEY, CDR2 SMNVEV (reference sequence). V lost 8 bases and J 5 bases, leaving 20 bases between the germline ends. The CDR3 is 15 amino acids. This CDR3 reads CASSTVNELKDTQYF. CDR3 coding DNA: TGTGCCAGCTCCACCGTAAACGAATTGAAAGATACGCAGTATTTT.

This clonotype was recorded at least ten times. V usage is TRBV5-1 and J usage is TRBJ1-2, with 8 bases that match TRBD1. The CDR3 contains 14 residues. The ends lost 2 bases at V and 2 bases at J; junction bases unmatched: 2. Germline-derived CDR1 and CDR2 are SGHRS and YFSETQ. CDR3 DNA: TGCGCCAGCAGCTTCGGGACAGGAAACTATGGCTACACCTTC. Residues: CASSFGTGNYGYTF.

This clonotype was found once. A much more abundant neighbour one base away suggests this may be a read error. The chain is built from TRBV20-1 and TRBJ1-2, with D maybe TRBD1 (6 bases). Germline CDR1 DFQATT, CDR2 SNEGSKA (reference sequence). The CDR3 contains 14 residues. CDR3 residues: CSASDRGLNYCYTF. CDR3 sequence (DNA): TGCAGTGCTAGTGATCGGGGGCTGAACTATTGCTACACCTTC.

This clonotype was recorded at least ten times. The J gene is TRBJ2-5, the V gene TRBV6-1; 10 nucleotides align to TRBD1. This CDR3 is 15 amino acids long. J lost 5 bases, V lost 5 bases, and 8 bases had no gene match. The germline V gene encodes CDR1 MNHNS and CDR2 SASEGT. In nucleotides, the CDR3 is TGTGCCAGCAGTCCAAAAGACAGGGGGCGGGAGACCCAGTACTTC. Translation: CASSPKDRGRETQYF.

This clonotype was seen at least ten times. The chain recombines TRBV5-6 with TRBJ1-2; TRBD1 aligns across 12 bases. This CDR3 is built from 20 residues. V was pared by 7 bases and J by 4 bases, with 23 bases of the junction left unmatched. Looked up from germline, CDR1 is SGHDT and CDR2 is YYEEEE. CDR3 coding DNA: TGTGCCAGCTCTGATAGTTCGGGGGACAGGGGGCACCTCTATGGCTATGGCTACACCTTC. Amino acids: CASSDSSGDRGHLYGYGYTF. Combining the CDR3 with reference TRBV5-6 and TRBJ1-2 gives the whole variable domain DAGVTQSPTHLIKTRGQQVTLRCSPKSGHDTVSWYQQALGQGPQFIFQYYEEEERQRGNFPDRFSGHQFPNYSSELNVNALLLGDSALYLCASSDSSGDRGHLYGYGYTFGSGTRLTVV.

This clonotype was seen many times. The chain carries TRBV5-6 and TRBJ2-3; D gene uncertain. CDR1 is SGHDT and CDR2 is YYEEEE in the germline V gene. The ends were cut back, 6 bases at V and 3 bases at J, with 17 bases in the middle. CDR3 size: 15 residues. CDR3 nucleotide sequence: TGTGCCAGCACCCAAGGTGAACGGTCGACAGATACGCAGTATTTT. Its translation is CASTQGERSTDTQYF.

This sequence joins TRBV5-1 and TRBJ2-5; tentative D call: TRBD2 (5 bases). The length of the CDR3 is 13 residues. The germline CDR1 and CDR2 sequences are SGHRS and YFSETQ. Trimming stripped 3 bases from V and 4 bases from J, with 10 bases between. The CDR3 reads CASSSLAGETQYF. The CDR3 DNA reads TGCGCCAGCAGCTCCCTAGCTGGAGAGACCCAGTACTTC.

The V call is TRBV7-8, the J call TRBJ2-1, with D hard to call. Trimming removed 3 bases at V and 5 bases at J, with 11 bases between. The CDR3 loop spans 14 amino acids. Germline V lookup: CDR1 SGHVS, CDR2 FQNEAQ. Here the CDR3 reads CASSFGSANNEQFF. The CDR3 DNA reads TGTGCCAGCAGCTTTGGATCAGCTAACAATGAGCAGTTCTTC.

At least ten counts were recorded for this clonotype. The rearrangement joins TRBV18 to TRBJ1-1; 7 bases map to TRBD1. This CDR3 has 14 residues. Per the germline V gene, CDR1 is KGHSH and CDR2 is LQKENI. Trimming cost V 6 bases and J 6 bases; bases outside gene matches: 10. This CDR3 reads CASSPGTQGAEAFF. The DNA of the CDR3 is TGTGCCAGCTCTCCCGGGACGCAGGGGGCTGAAGCTTTCTTT.

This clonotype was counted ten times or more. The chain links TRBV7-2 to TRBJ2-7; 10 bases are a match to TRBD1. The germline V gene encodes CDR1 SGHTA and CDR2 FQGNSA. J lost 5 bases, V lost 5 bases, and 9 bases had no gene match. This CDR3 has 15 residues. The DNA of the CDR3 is TGTGCCAGCAGCGAAATGGACAGGGGGGCCCACGAGCAGTACTTC. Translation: CASSEMDRGAHEQYF.

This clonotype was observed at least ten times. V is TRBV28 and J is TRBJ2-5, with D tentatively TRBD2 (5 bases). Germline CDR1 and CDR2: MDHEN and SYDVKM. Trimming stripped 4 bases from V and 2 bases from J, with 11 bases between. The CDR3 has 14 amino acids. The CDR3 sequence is CASSWAAEQETQYF. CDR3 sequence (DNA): TGTGCCAGCAGTTGGGCAGCGGAACAAGAGACCCAGTACTTC. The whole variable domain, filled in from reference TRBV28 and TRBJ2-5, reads DVKVTQSSRYLVKRTGEKVFLECVQDMDHENMFWYRQDPGLGLRLIYFSYDVKMKEKGDIPEGYSVSREKKERFSLILESASTNQTSMYLCASSWAAEQETQYFGPGTRLLVL.

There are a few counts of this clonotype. CDR3 sequence (DNA): TGCGCCAGCAGCCAAGCACAGGGGAGGTATACTGAAGCTTTCTTT. Translating it yields CASSQAQGRYTEAFF. This chain links TRBV4-1 with TRBJ1-1; 7 bases agree with TRBD1. The V gene's germline CDR1 is MGHRA and CDR2 YSYEKL. J was trimmed by 5 bases and V by 1 base; bases with no gene match: 7. The length of the CDR3 is 15 residues.

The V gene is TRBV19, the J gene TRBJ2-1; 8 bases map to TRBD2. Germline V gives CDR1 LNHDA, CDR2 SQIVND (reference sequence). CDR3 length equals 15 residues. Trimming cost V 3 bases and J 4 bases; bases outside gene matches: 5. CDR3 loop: CASSMKAGVYNEQFF. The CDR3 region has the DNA TGTGCCAGTAGTATGAAAGCGGGGGTGTACAATGAGCAGTTCTTC. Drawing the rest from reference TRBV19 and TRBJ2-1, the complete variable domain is DGGITQSPKYLFRKEGQNVTLSCEQNLNHDAMYWYRQDPGQGLRLIYYSQIVNDFQKGDIAEGYSVSREKKESFPLTVTSAQKNPTAFYLCASSMKAGVYNEQFFGPGTRLTVL.

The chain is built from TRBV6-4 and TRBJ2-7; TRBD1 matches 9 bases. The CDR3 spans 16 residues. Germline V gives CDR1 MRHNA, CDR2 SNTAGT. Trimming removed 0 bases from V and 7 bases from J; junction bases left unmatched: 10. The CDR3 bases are TGTGCCAGCAGTGACTCCCCCGGGACAGGGAGTCGGGAGCAGTACTTC. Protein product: CASSDSPGTGSREQYF.

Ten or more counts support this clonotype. CDR3 residues: CASRTWTGGAGETQYF. The CDR3 coding sequence is TGTGCCAGCAGAACATGGACAGGGGGCGCGGGGGAGACCCAGTACTTC. V gene TRBV12-3 or TRBV12-4 combines with J gene TRBJ2-5; the match to TRBD1 covers 11 bases. V trimming: 6 bases; J trimming: 5 bases; junction bases outside the gene matches: 11. The CDR3 extends over 16 amino acids.

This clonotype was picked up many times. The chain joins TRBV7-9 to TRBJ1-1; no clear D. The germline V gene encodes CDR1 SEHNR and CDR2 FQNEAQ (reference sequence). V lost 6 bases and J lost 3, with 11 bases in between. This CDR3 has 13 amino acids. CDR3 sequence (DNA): TGTGCCAGCAGGGGGAACGGTGACACTGAAGCTTTCTTT. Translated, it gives CASRGNGDTEAFF.

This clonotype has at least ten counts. The CDR3 loop reads CASSADRNTGELFF. In nucleotides, the CDR3 is TGTGCCAGCAGCGCGGACAGGAACACCGGGGAGCTGTTTTTT. The rearrangement joins TRBV7-2 to TRBJ2-2; TRBD1 might be the D (6 bases). Trimming took 5 bases from V and 1 from J, leaving 8 bases between them. CDR1 is SGHTA and CDR2 is FQGNSA in the germline V gene. CDR3 length equals 14 residues.

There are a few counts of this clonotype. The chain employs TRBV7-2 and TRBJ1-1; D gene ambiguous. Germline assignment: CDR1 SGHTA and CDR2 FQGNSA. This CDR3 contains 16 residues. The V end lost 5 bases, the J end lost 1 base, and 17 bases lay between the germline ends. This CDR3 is CASSDGPSAPNTEAFF. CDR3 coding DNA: TGTGCCAGCAGCGACGGACCCTCCGCCCCGAACACTGAAGCTTTCTTT.